Sequencing of this TCR beta chain was carried out in a study of spatial heterogeneity in lung cancer. Background on the study: Samples were donated by 72 untreated early-stage non-small cell lung cancer patients. Around 22 months after resection was the median timing of the follow-up PBMC samples, which were sequenced when available. A unique TCR and UMI combination showed up more than ten times in raw reads, on average.

This clonotype was detected many times. The CDR3 has 13 amino acids. The germline V and J ends were trimmed by 1 base and 5 bases, with 9 bases remaining between them. CDR1 is KGHSH and CDR2 is LQKENI in the germline V gene. TCRdb recomputed calls from the 5' RACE reads with MiXCR, one row per CDR3 protein. Of under 150,000 distinct CDR3 sequences in the sample, 10% to 15% are singletons; the top ten hold approximately 17%. Time point given: blood at routine non-recurrence follow-up after resection. Whole RNA came from tumor, nontumor lung or frozen PBMC and was sequenced without being sorted. The J gene is TRBJ2-7, the V gene TRBV18; D not certain. The TCR originated in a male donor with early-stage non-small cell lung cancer. Specimen: PBMCs, collected at follow-up. As DNA, the CDR3 is TGTGCCAGCTCACCACGTAGTCCAGACGAGCAGTACTTC. Its protein product is CASSPRSPDEQYF.